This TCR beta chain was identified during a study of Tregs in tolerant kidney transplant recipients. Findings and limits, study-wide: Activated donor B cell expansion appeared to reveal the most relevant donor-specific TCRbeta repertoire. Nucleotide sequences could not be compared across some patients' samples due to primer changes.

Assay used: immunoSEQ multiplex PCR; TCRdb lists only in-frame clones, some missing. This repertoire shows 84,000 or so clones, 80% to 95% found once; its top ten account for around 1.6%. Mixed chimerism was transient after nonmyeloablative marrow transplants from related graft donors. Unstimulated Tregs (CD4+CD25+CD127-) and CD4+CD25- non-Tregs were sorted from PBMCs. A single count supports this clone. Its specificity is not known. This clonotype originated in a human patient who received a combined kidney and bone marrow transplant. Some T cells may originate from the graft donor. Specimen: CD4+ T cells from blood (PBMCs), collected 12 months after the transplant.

The CDR3 coding sequence is TGTGCCAGCAGCCTGACTAGCGGGGGGTACCAAGAGACCCAGTACTTC. Residues: CASSLTSGGYQETQYF. V usage is TRBV27 and J usage is TRBJ2-5; the match to TRBD2 covers 13 bases. The trim removed 6 bases at V and 0 bases at J, leaving 4 bases unmatched. Looked up from germline, CDR1 is MNHEY and CDR2 is SMNVEV (reference sequence). The CDR3 covers 16 residues.